A selection of T cell receptor beta chains follows, all from one sample in a study of T cells after yellow fever vaccination. TCRdb re-derived calls from the 5' RACE reads in MiXCR, one entry per CDR3 protein. Of 300,000 to 350,000 distinct CDR3 sequences in the sample, around 8.1% were seen once. Sample: PBMCs, taken roughly 46 days after the first yellow fever vaccination. The origin of the receptors is a man aged 18 to 29 who received the YFV17D yellow fever vaccine. CDR3s include the opening cysteine and the closing phenylalanine or tryptophan. The D gene is left open where the match is weak. Only part of the rows carry a size: once, few, many, or a class if the clone is expanded.

CDR3 DNA: TGCGCCAGCAGCCCGGTGGGAGGAGAGACCCAGTACTTC
CDR3 protein: CASSPVGGETQYF
D gene: NA
clone size: many
V gene: TRBV18
J gene: TRBJ2-5

CDR3 DNA: TGTGCCAGCAGCTTGGCTCTGGGGGGGGGTCAAGAGACCCAGTACTTC
CDR3 protein: CASSLALGGGQETQYF
D gene: TRBD2
clone size: NA
V gene: TRBV5-5
J gene: TRBJ2-5

CDR3 DNA: TGTGCCAGCAAACTAGCGGGGGTTCAAGAGACCCAGTACTTC
CDR3 protein: CASKLAGVQETQYF
D gene: TRBD2
clone size: many
V gene: TRBV6-1
J gene: TRBJ2-5

CDR3 DNA: TGTGCCAGCAGCTCCGACTCGTATTCACCCCTCCACTTT
CDR3 protein: CASSSDSYSPLHF
D gene: NA
clone size: NA
V gene: TRBV7-3
J gene: TRBJ1-6

CDR3 DNA: TGTGCCAGCAGCGCCAGCCTAGGGACAGCAACTAATGAAAAACTGTTTTTT
CDR3 protein: CASSASLGTATNEKLFF
D gene: TRBD1
clone size: NA
V gene: TRBV9
J gene: TRBJ1-4

CDR3 DNA: TGTGCCAGTAGTGAAGTCGGGGGCAATGAGCAGTTCTTC
CDR3 protein: CASSEVGGNEQFF
D gene: NA
clone size: NA
V gene: TRBV19
J gene: TRBJ2-1

CDR3 DNA: TGTGCCAGCAGCGAGGGATATGGGGATTCACCCCTCCACTTT
CDR3 protein: CASSEGYGDSPLHF
D gene: NA
clone size: NA
V gene: TRBV9
J gene: TRBJ1-6

CDR3 DNA: TGCAGTGCCTCCCCGGCAGGGATGAACACTGAAGCTTTCTTT
CDR3 protein: CSASPAGMNTEAFF
D gene: NA
clone size: NA
V gene: TRBV20-1
J gene: TRBJ1-1

CDR3 DNA: TGCGCCAGCAGCTTGCCAACGGGGCGTAGCACAGATACGCAGTATTTT
CDR3 protein: CASSLPTGRSTDTQYF
D gene: NA
clone size: few
V gene: TRBV5-1
J gene: TRBJ2-3

CDR3 DNA: TGCGCCAGCAGCTCACGACAGGGAAGCACCGGGGAGCTGTTTTTT
CDR3 protein: CASSSRQGSTGELFF
D gene: TRBD1
clone size: few
V gene: TRBV5-1
J gene: TRBJ2-2

CDR3 DNA: TGTGCCAGCAGACGGACCCAGGGCGGACTTGAAAAACTGTTTTTT
CDR3 protein: CASRRTQGGLEKLFF
D gene: NA
clone size: NA
V gene: TRBV7-9
J gene: TRBJ1-4

CDR3 DNA: TGTGCCAGCTCACCCGACCCTGAGCAGCCCCAGCATTTT
CDR3 protein: CASSPDPEQPQHF
D gene: NA
clone size: NA
V gene: TRBV18
J gene: TRBJ1-5

CDR3 DNA: TGTGCCACCGGGGGGGAGGGGGGCTCCTACAATGAGCAGTTCTTC
CDR3 protein: CATGGEGGSYNEQFF
D gene: NA
clone size: many
V gene: TRBV24-1
J gene: TRBJ2-1

CDR3 DNA: TGTGCCAGCTCACCACCGCTTTCCGGGGCGAACACTGAAGCTTTCTTT
CDR3 protein: CASSPPLSGANTEAFF
D gene: NA
clone size: NA
V gene: TRBV18
J gene: TRBJ1-1

CDR3 DNA: TGTGCCAGCAGCCCTGTAGTGACAGCCGGCACAGATACGCAGTATTTT
CDR3 protein: CASSPVVTAGTDTQYF
D gene: NA
clone size: NA
V gene: TRBV7-3
J gene: TRBJ2-3

CDR3 DNA: TGTGCCAGCAGCTTGGCCGAGGTTTGGGACACTGAAGCTTTCTTT
CDR3 protein: CASSLAEVWDTEAFF
D gene: NA
clone size: few
V gene: TRBV5-6
J gene: TRBJ1-1

CDR3 DNA: TGCGCCAGCAGCGTACCCGGGACAGTCTACGAGCAGTACTTC
CDR3 protein: CASSVPGTVYEQYF
D gene: TRBD1
clone size: few
V gene: TRBV5-1
J gene: TRBJ2-7

CDR3 DNA: TGCAGCGTCCGGGAGGTAGTCGCGGCTGATACGCAGTATTTT
CDR3 protein: CSVREVVAADTQYF
D gene: TRBD2
clone size: NA
V gene: TRBV29-1
J gene: TRBJ2-3

CDR3 DNA: TGTGCCAGCAAACCGCAGAGTGCATCCTCTGGGGCCAACGTCCTGACTTTC
CDR3 protein: CASKPQSASSGANVLTF
D gene: NA
clone size: few
V gene: TRBV6-2/TRBV6-3
J gene: TRBJ2-6

CDR3 DNA: TGTGCCAGCACCGTAAACCAGGATTCCTACAATGAGCAGTTCTTC
CDR3 protein: CASTVNQDSYNEQFF
D gene: NA
clone size: few
V gene: TRBV12-3/TRBV12-4
J gene: TRBJ2-1

CDR3 DNA: TGTGCCAGCAGCCATAGCGGGGGGTCGCAGGATACGCAGTATTTT
CDR3 protein: CASSHSGGSQDTQYF
D gene: TRBD2
clone size: NA
V gene: TRBV3-1
J gene: TRBJ2-3

CDR3 DNA: TGCAGTGCTCCCCGGGACGCTTTCTCTGGAAACACCATATATTTT
CDR3 protein: CSAPRDAFSGNTIYF
D gene: NA
clone size: NA
V gene: TRBV20-1
J gene: TRBJ1-3

CDR3 DNA: TGTGCCAGCATCGGCGGGGGTTCCCCTAGCACAGATACGCAGTATTTT
CDR3 protein: CASIGGGSPSTDTQYF
D gene: TRBD2
clone size: few
V gene: TRBV5-4
J gene: TRBJ2-3

CDR3 DNA: TGTGCCAGCAGCGTAAACCCTATCTCTGGAAACACCATATATTTT
CDR3 protein: CASSVNPISGNTIYF
D gene: NA
clone size: NA
V gene: TRBV9
J gene: TRBJ1-3

CDR3 DNA: TGTGCCAGCAGCTTCCGGTGGAGCATTGAAAAACTGTTTTTT
CDR3 protein: CASSFRWSIEKLFF
D gene: NA
clone size: NA
V gene: TRBV5-6
J gene: TRBJ1-4

CDR3 DNA: TGTGCCAGCAGTACCTGGACAGGGGCCAGCGCAGATACGCAGTATTTT
CDR3 protein: CASSTWTGASADTQYF
D gene: TRBD1
clone size: NA
V gene: TRBV2
J gene: TRBJ2-3

CDR3 DNA: TGTGCCAGCAGTTACGCCGCAGGGTCCTACAATGAGCAGTTCTTC
CDR3 protein: CASSYAAGSYNEQFF
D gene: NA
clone size: few
V gene: TRBV6-5
J gene: TRBJ2-1

CDR3 DNA: TGTGCCAGCAGTTTAGAGGTTCTGAGCACAGATACGCAGTATTTT
CDR3 protein: CASSLEVLSTDTQYF
D gene: NA
clone size: many
V gene: TRBV12-3/TRBV12-4
J gene: TRBJ2-3

CDR3 DNA: TGTGCCAGCAGCCAATTTCGGGGAAATCAGCCCCAGCATTTT
CDR3 protein: CASSQFRGNQPQHF
D gene: NA
clone size: few
V gene: TRBV3-1
J gene: TRBJ1-5